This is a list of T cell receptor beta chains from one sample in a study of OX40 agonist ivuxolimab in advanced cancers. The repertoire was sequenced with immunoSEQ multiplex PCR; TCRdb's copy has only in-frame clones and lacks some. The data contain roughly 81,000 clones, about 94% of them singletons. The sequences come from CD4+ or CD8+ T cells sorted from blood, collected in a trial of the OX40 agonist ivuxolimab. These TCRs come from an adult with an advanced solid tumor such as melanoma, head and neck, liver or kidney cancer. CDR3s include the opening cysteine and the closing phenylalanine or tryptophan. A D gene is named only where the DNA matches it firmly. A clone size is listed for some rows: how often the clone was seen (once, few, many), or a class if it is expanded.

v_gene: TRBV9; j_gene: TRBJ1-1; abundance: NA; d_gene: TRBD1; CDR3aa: CASSAGGDPNVAEAFF; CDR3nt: TGTGCCAGCAGCGCAGGGGGGGACCCGAATGTCGCCGAAGCTTTCTTT
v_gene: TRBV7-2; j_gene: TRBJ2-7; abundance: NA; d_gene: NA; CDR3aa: CASSFGGTAYEQYF; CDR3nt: TGTGCCAGCAGCTTCGGCGGGACAGCTTACGAGCAGTACTTC
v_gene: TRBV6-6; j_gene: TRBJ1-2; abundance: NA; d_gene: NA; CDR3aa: CASSSTDQGTGYGYTF; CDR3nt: TGTGCCAGCAGTTCCACGGACCAGGGGACGGGTTATGGCTACACCTTC
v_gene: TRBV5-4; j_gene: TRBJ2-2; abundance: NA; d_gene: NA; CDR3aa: CASSARNTGELFF; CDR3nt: TGTGCCAGCAGCGCCCGGAACACCGGGGAGCTGTTTTTT
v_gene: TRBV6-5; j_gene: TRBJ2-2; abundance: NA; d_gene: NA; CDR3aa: CASSPYNTGELFF; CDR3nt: TGTGCCAGCAGCCCTTATAACACCGGGGAGCTGTTTTTT
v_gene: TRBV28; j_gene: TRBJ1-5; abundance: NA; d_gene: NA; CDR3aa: CASSFRSSNQPQHF; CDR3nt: TGTGCCAGCAGTTTTAGGTCTAGCAATCAGCCCCAGCATTTT
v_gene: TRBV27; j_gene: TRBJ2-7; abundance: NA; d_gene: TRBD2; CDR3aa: CASRPGLAGGEQYF; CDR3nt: TGTGCCAGCAGACCTGGACTAGCGGGAGGTGAGCAGTACTTC
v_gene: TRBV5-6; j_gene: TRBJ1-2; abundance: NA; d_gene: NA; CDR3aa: CASSLSGNYGYTF; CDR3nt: TGTGCCAGCAGCTTATCAGGGAACTATGGCTACACCTTC
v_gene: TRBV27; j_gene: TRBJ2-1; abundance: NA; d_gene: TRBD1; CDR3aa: CASSLRGQSLYNEQFF; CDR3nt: TGTGCCAGCAGTTTAAGGGGACAGTCCCTTTACAATGAGCAGTTCTTC
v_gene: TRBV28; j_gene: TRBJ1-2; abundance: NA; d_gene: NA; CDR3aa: CASSLPPANYGYTF; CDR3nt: TGTGCCAGCAGTTTACCACCTGCTAACTATGGCTACACCTTC
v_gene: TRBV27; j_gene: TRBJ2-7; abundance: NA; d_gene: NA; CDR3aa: CASSLFGGYEQYF; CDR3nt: TGTGCCAGCAGTTTATTCGGAGGCTACGAGCAGTACTTC
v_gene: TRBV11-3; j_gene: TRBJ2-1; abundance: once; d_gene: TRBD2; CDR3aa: CASSPRSSGRALYEQFF; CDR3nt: TGTGCCAGCAGCCCTCGTTCTAGCGGGAGGGCCTTGTATGAGCAGTTCTTC
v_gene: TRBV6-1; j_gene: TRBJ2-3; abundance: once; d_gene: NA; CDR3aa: CASSGYLSTDTQYF; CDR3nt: TGTGCCAGCAGTGGATACCTAAGCACAGATACGCAGTATTTT
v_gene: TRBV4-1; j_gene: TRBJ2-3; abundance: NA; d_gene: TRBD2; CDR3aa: CASSLLGGRGTDTQYF; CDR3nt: TGCGCCAGCAGCCTCCTCGGGGGGAGAGGTACAGATACGCAGTATTTT
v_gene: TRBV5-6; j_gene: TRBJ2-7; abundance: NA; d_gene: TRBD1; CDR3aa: CASSEGTARYEQYF; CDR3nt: TGTGCCAGCAGCGAAGGGACAGCCCGCTACGAGCAGTACTTC
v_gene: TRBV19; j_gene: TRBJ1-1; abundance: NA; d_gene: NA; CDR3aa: CASSYNAYTEAFF; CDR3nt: TGTGCCAGTAGTTATAATGCCTACACTGAAGCTTTCTTT
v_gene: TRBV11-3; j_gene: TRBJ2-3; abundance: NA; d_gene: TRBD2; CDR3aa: CASSSRLAGVSGTDTQYF; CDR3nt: TGTGCCAGCAGCTCCCGACTAGCGGGAGTATCGGGAACAGATACGCAGTATTTT
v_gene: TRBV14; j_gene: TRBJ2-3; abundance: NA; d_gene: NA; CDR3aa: CASSQFKASANTQYF; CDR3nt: TGTGCCAGCAGCCAATTTAAAGCTAGCGCCAATACGCAGTATTTT
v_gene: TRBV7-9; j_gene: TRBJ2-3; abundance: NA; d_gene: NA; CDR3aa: CASSLFDSTDTQYF; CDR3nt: TGTGCCAGCAGCTTATTCGATTCCACAGATACGCAGTATTTT
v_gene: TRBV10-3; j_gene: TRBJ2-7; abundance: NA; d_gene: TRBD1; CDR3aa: CAISDDGAGGQYF; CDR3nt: TGTGCCATCAGTGACGACGGGGCAGGGGGGCAGTACTTC
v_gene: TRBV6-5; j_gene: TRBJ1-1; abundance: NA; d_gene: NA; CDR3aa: CASSYSGGQRTEAFF; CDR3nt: TGTGCCAGCAGTTACAGTGGGGGGCAGCGGACTGAAGCTTTCTTT
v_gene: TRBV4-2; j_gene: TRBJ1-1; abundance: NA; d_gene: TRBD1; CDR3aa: CASSPRDRTSEAFF; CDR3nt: TGTGCCAGCAGCCCCAGGGACAGAACGAGTGAAGCTTTCTTT